The present T cell receptor (beta chain) was sequenced within a study of T cells after yellow fever vaccination. About the study: SMART-Seq v4 Ultra Low Input served to prepare low-cell-number fractions.

As TCR cDNA was made by 5'RACE template switching, a universal primer site and UMIs were added. TCRdb fed the 5' RACE reads into MiXCR, producing one record per CDR3 protein. The sample has just over 300,000 distinct CDR3 sequences, 3% to 4.5% seen once. The germline CDR1 and CDR2 sequences are LNHDA and SQIVND (reference sequence). V shed 5 bases, J shed 5 bases, and the junction held 11 bases outside the gene matches. This CDR3 region has 15 residues. The chain has TRBV19 and TRBJ1-1; 7 bases are a match to TRBD1. The sample here was PBMCs, taken on the day of the yellow fever booster vaccination. This TCR came from a man younger than 30 who received the YFV17D yellow fever vaccine. For the CDR3, the DNA is TGTGCCAGTAGTCGAAGAACAGGGGATGGGACTGAAGCTTTCTTT. Translating it yields CASSRRTGDGTEAFF.